The 4 T cell receptor beta chains presented below share a single source sample, sequenced in a study of cytomegalovirus exposure and HLA in healthy donors. TCRdb keeps only in-frame clones here, not all; method: immunoSEQ multiplex PCR. The sample shows more than 200,000 clones, roughly 88% of them seen only once. Sequences were obtained from PBMCs. These receptors all come from a woman in her 30s in good health and CMV-seronegative.

This rearrangement joins TRBV5-4 to TRBJ2-3, with 11 bases that match TRBD2. CDR1 SGHNT and CDR2 YYREEE come from the germline V gene (reference sequence). The J segment lost 0 bases and the V segment lost 0 bases, leaving 12 bases of the junction unmatched. This CDR3 is built from 20 residues. The CDR3 nucleotides read TGTGCCAGCAGCTTGGTTCGGGGACTAGCGGCTCTCACTAGCACAGATACGCAGTATTTT. Its translation: CASSLVRGLAALTSTDTQYF.

The chain carries TRBV28 and TRBJ2-7; no reliable D call. The CDR3 runs to 12 residues. The V end lost 10 bases, the J end lost 4 bases, and 14 bases lay between the germline ends. The germline gives CDR1 MDHEN, CDR2 SYDVKM. CDR3 nucleotide sequence: TGTGCCACCAAAGGAACGGATTACGAGCAGTACTTC. Its protein is CATKGTDYEQYF.

This sequence joins TRBV29-1 and TRBJ2-1; no firm D call. CDR3 length: 13 residues. The V and J ends lost 4 bases and 1 base respectively, with 8 bases between them. Per germline, CDR1 SQVTM and CDR2 ANQGSEA. The CDR3 loop is CSVVKGSYNEQFF. CDR3 in DNA: TGCAGCGTTGTCAAGGGTTCCTACAATGAGCAGTTCTTC.

The rearrangement links TRBV5-1 to TRBJ1-5; D unclear. V was cut by 1 base and J by 5 bases, with 10 bases left in between. Germline-derived CDR1 and CDR2 are SGHRS and YFSETQ. This CDR3 has 14 amino acids. The CDR3 sequence is CASSLISGDQPQHF. The CDR3 DNA reads TGCGCCAGCAGCTTGATCTCCGGGGATCAGCCCCAGCATTTT.